Described below is a single TCR beta chain sequence and its context. No antigen is known for it. No per-base quality is available; no much larger clone lies one base away. RNA was extracted using the RNeasy kit, and about 0.5 to 1 ug of the RNA was reverse transcribed with random hexamers. The immunoSEQ multiplex PCR assay, which covers 54 Vbeta and 13 Jbeta segments, was used to amplify TCR beta CDR3 regions. Bias from PCR amplification was corrected by using a synthetic template baseline for primer optimization and for computational correction. From the authors' description of their analysis: Reads were annotated to V, D and J genes according to IMGT and were analyzed with immunoSEQ Analyzer, with only productive sequences retained. Clonality was calculated as one minus the Shannon entropy normalized by log2 of the number of productive unique sequences. For each patient and control, public and private clones were evaluated among the 100 most prevalent clones. Clones were defined as Susac-specific if absent from the healthy and MS cohorts, from some 1,000 published viral clones and from other ImmuneACCESS disease sequences. Using fastp at Q25 and MiXCR, TCRdb reprocessed the public reads and kept productive beta chains. Rows merge per CDR3 protein into single entries with the most common DNA and genes. The V and J calls, along with clone size, are taken from TCRdb and not from the paper's own processing. This sample comprises tens of thousands of distinct CDR3 sequences, 85% to 95% of them detected only once. The ten largest clones represent roughly 0.15% of the sample.

This record comes from a study of CD8 T cells in Susac syndrome (dated by TCRdb to about 2019). Study-level background: Of the Susac syndrome patients who were sequenced, under 10 were in clinical remission while about six had clinically active disease. Repertoire sequencing was used to test whether CD8+ T cell activation and differentiation in Susac syndrome was antigen driven. Susac syndrome patients were therapy-naive, on corticosteroids (some also receiving IVIg), or on IVIg alone at blood withdrawal.

The CDR3 covers 15 residues, taking in both the cysteine and the phenylalanine. This entry keeps only the CDR3 DNA: 45 bases, framed from base 1. The V end gives up 5 bases and the J end 4 bases, leaving 7 bases in the junction not matched to a gene. CDR1 and CDR2 were assigned from the germline V gene (reference sequence) as LNHDA and SQIVND. General study outcomes and caveats: The number of individuals in the TCR sequencing and HLA analysis was acknowledged as relatively small. In patients with Susac syndrome, the CD4+ T cell repertoire showed no detectable clonal expansion.

High-throughput TCR beta sequencing profiled peripheral blood CD8+ and CD4+ T cells from healthy donors, Susac syndrome patients and multiple sclerosis patients. Recently defined diagnostic criteria for definite or probable disease were met by the Susac syndrome patients. Bulk CD8+ and CD4+ T cells were purified magnetically by negative isolation, whereas CD8+ TEMRA cells were enriched by FACS. Blood was drawn into EDTA tubes, processed within 24 hours, and PBMCs were isolated by density gradient centrifugation. PBMCs destined for TCR sequencing were cryopreserved in liquid nitrogen and later thawed in a 37 °C water bath. Purity of sorted or isolated CD4+, CD8+ and CD8+ TEMRA cells was at least 90%.

This clonotype was obtained from a human donor with Susac syndrome. Material for sequencing was CD4+ T cells from PBMCs. Here the chain combines TRBV19 and TRBJ2-1; 8 nucleotides in the junction match TRBD2. The DNA sequence follows: TGTGCCAGTAGTCCTTCGGGGGGGTGGTACAATGAGCAGTTCTTC. Its product reads: CASSPSGGWYNEQFF.